One and the same sample provided the 19 T cell receptor beta chains below, sequenced in a study of CD8 T cells in ankylosing spondylitis. TCRdb ran MiXCR on the 5' RACE reads and lists one entry per CDR3 protein. The sample includes about 200,000 distinct CDR3 sequences, around 25% of them seen just once. Sample: blood, either unsorted or a sorted T cell fraction (not recorded which). Receptors originate from a male donor with ankylosing spondylitis or in good health (not recorded which).

This clonotype came up many times. The chain has TRBV10-3 and TRBJ2-7; D is ambiguous. Germline V gene sequence: CDR1 ENHRY, CDR2 SYGVKD. V was shortened by 0 bases and J by 1 base, with 13 bases between the two germline ends. The CDR3 totals 16 residues. In DNA form, the CDR3 reads TGTGCCATCAGTGAGTCGACACTTGTGACATCCTACGAGCAGTACTTC. Translation gives CAISESTLVTSYEQYF.

Points on this clonotype: A much larger clone differs by one base, so this may be a read error. CDR3 protein: CASSANYEQCF. DNA of the CDR3: TGCGCCAGCAGCGCCAACTACGAGCAGTGCTTC. The J gene is TRBJ2-7, the V gene TRBV5-1; D call uncertain. The CDR3 extends over 11 amino acids. The germline CDR1 and CDR2 sequences are SGHRS and YFSETQ.

This clonotype was detected many times. The chain combines TRBV12-3 or TRBV12-4 with TRBJ1-5; D might be TRBD1 (6 bases). The CDR3 sequence is 16 residues long. The V end was cut by 6 bases, the J end by 1 base, with 16 bases between. The CDR3 loop is CASSRKAGGSNQPQHF. Written as DNA, the CDR3 is TGTGCCAGCAGCCGCAAAGCCGGGGGCAGCAATCAGCCCCAGCATTTT.

The rearrangement uses TRBV20-1 and TRBJ2-1; weak D call: TRBD2 (6 bases). Trimming took off 3 bases at V and 6 bases at J, with 21 bases between the two ends. Germline CDR1 is DFQATT and CDR2 is SNEGSKA (reference sequence). The CDR3 has 16 amino acids. The CDR3 DNA reads as TGCAGTGCTAGCATCCCGGGACTTGGAAGTAGCAATGAGCAGTTCTTC. Residues: CSASIPGLGSSNEQFF.

The chain combines TRBV29-1 with TRBJ2-3; TRBD2 matches at 10 bases. The CDR3 length is 18 residues. V was pared by 4 bases and J by 4 bases, with 17 bases of the junction left unmatched. CDR1 is SQVTM, CDR2 ANQGSEA, per germline. In nucleotides, the CDR3 is TGCAGCGTTGGCCCCCGGGGGGGACTAGCGAGTTCGGCAGATACGCAGTATTTT. It codes for CSVGPRGGLASSADTQYF.

This clonotype was seen repeatedly, ten times or more. J is TRBJ2-5 and V is TRBV28; D is uncertain. This CDR3 is 16 amino acids long. The V gene lost 5 bases and the J gene lost 5 bases, with 21 bases spanning the gap. The germline CDR1 and CDR2 sequences are MDHEN and SYDVKM. CDR3 amino acids: CASSPPRRRAPETQYF. In DNA form, the CDR3 reads TGTGCCAGCAGTCCCCCCAGGCGAAGGGCTCCGGAGACCCAGTACTTC.

The V and J genes are TRBV20-1 and TRBJ2-3, with a tentative D call TRBD2 (6 bases). The CDR3 sequence is 14 residues long. V lost 1 base and J 4 bases, leaving 12 bases between the germline ends. Germline-derived CDR1 and CDR2 are DFQATT and SNEGSKA (reference sequence). This CDR3 reads CSARVGSRADTQYF. DNA for the CDR3: TGCAGTGCTAGAGTCGGGAGCAGGGCAGATACGCAGTATTTT.

This clonotype was recorded many times. The gene calls are TRBV7-6 and TRBJ2-7; no definite D call. From germline, CDR1 is SGHVS and CDR2 FNYEAQ. The CDR3 is 13 residues long. V lost 1 base and J lost 3, with 7 bases in between. CDR3 region: CASSLGVFYEQYF. CDR3 sequence (DNA): TGTGCCAGCAGCTTAGGTGTGTTCTACGAGCAGTACTTC.

This clonotype was picked up a small number of times. As DNA, the CDR3 is TGCAGTGCTAGAGTAGCAGGGAAAGTCTCGGACACCGGGGAGCTGTTTTTT. Translating it yields CSARVAGKVSDTGELFF. The chain employs TRBV20-1 and TRBJ2-2; D perhaps matches TRBD1 (5 bases). V shed 1 base and J shed 3 bases, with 18 bases lying between them. This CDR3 contains 17 residues. The germline V gene has CDR1 DFQATT and CDR2 SNEGSKA (reference sequence).

A few counts support this clonotype. This chain joins TRBV5-1 and TRBJ2-5; weak D call: TRBD1 (6 bases). This CDR3 has 14 residues. The V gene's germline CDR1 is SGHRS and CDR2 YFSETQ. With 4 bases removed from V and 2 bases from J, the gap between germline ends came to 12 bases. The chain's CDR3 is CASSGATGQETQYF. In nucleotides, the CDR3 is TGCGCCAGCAGCGGCGCGACAGGACAAGAGACCCAGTACTTC.

The V and J genes are TRBV6-6 and TRBJ1-1; D unresolved. Trimming removed 2 bases at V and 7 bases at J, with 11 bases between. Germline CDR1 MNHNY, CDR2 SVGAGI (reference sequence). This CDR3 contains 13 residues. In DNA, the CDR3 is TGTGCCAGCAGTTACGGCGACCAAAATGAAGCTTTCTTT. Its protein product is CASSYGDQNEAFF.

This clonotype has just a few counts. This may be a read error, as it is one base from a much larger clone. V gene TRBV12-3 or TRBV12-4 combines with J gene TRBJ1-5; D unresolved. CDR3 length equals 13 residues. Between the trimmed V and J ends, which lost 5 bases and 9 bases, there was a span of 14 bases. The chain's CDR3 is CASSVNPEGPQHF. Written as DNA, the CDR3 is TGTGCCAGCAGTGTAAACCCCGAGGGGCCCCAGCATTTT.

This clonotype was recorded at least ten times. The gene calls are TRBV6-2 or TRBV6-3 and TRBJ2-7, with D maybe TRBD2 (6 bases). Germline-derived CDR1 and CDR2 are MNHEY and SVGEGT. Trimming left V 0 bases short and J 4 bases short, with 13 bases between. The CDR3 runs 15 residues. CDR3 DNA: TGTGCCAGCAGTTACTCGTTCGCTAGCGAGTACGAGCAGTACTTC. It specifies CASSYSFASEYEQYF.

This clonotype was observed at least ten times. The chain employs TRBV20-1 and TRBJ2-3; D is unclear. CDR1 and CDR2 (germline): DFQATT, SNEGSKA (reference sequence). This CDR3 is built from 15 residues. Trimming took off 4 bases at V and 0 bases at J, with 14 bases between the two ends. This chain's CDR3 is CSATSIRYSTDTQYF. CDR3 sequence (DNA): TGCAGTGCTACATCGATACGGTATAGCACAGATACGCAGTATTTT.

This clonotype has at least ten counts. J is TRBJ1-3 and V is TRBV10-2; D is possibly TRBD1 (5 bases). The V gene's germline CDR1 is WSHSY and CDR2 SAAADI. The length of the CDR3 is 14 residues. Deletions cut 4 bases from V and 0 bases from J, with 7 bases between. DNA for the CDR3: TGCGCCAGCAGTGGACAGATCTCTGGAAACACCATATATTTT. Protein product: CASSGQISGNTIYF.

This clonotype came up many times. CDR3 DNA: TGTGCCAGCAGCCAAGTCTTAGCGCATACGCAGTATTTT. Translation gives CASSQVLAHTQYF. The chain employs TRBV4-2 and TRBJ2-3; the D gene is possibly TRBD2 (5 bases). Trimming removed 1 base at V and 7 bases at J, with 9 bases between. Germline CDR1 LGHNA, CDR2 YNFKEQ. There are 13 residues in the CDR3.

This clonotype came up many times. This chain joins TRBV4-1 and TRBJ2-4; D possibly corresponds to TRBD2 (6 bases). CDR3 length: 15 amino acids. Germline V gene lookup returns CDR1 MGHRA and CDR2 YSYEKL. Trimming took 0 bases from V and 7 from J, leaving 13 bases between them. CDR3 DNA: TGCGCCAGCAGCCAAGATTCCTTCGCGGGGAACATTCAGTACTTC. Its protein is CASSQDSFAGNIQYF.

This clonotype was counted ten times or more. V usage is TRBV5-1 and J usage is TRBJ2-1; either TRBD1 or TRBD2 may supply D (5 bases each). Germline CDR1 reads SGHRS; CDR2 reads YFSETQ. Between the trimmed V and J ends, which lost 3 bases and 8 bases, there was a span of 9 bases. This CDR3 is 12 amino acids long. The CDR3: CASSWQGDEQFF. CDR3 in DNA: TGCGCCAGCAGCTGGCAGGGAGATGAGCAGTTCTTC.

This clonotype was detected a few times. At one end the junction does not follow the germline gene, possibly because of a read error. The genes are TRBV20-1 and TRBJ2-1; the match to TRBD1 covers 7 bases. This CDR3 contains 14 residues. From germline, CDR1 is DFQATT and CDR2 SNEGSKA (reference sequence). The CDR3 reads CSAGDRAPYNEQFF. In DNA form, the CDR3 reads TGCAGTGCTGGAGACAGGGCCCCCTACAATGAGCAGTTCTTC.